This T cell receptor beta chain was captured by sequencing in a study of T cell responses to AZD1222 COVID-19 vaccine. Clones were read by immunoSEQ multiplex PCR, and TCRdb kept only the in-frame ones, dropping some. The sample includes roughly 120,000 clones, about 87% of them seen just once. With 3 bases removed from V and 2 bases from J, the gap between germline ends came to 14 bases. Germline V gives CDR1 MRHNA, CDR2 SNTAGT. The CDR3 extends over 15 amino acids. The sequenced sample was peripheral blood, obtained on day 0 of AZD1222 vaccination. V is TRBV6-4 and J is TRBJ2-7, with unresolved D. This clonotype originated in an adult in good health. The DNA of the CDR3 is TGTGCCAGCAGTGAGAATGCTGAGGTCCCCTACGAGCAGTACTTC. This encodes CASSENAEVPYEQYF.